Below are 11 T cell receptor beta chains sequenced from a single sample in a study of T cells after yellow fever vaccination. A single record per CDR3 protein comes from TCRdb applying MiXCR to the 5' RACE reads. The data hold some 500,000 distinct CDR3 sequences, with roughly 14% observed a single time. The sequencing here drew on PBMCs, taken on the day of the yellow fever booster vaccination. These receptors were collected from a man aged 25 to 45 who received the YFV17D yellow fever vaccine.

The genes are TRBV11-2 and TRBJ2-1; TRBD2 aligns across 12 bases. Germline values: CDR1 SGHAT, CDR2 FQNNGV. J gave up 6 bases and V 6 bases, and 6 bases lay outside the gene matches. The length of the CDR3 is 15 residues. The CDR3 DNA reads TGTGCCAGCAGAGGACTAGCGGGATTCGGCAATGAGCAGTTCTTC. This gives the protein CASRGLAGFGNEQFF.

This sequence joins TRBV19 and TRBJ2-5; TRBD1 matches at 8 bases. V lost 5 bases to trimming and J lost 4 bases; unmatched junction nucleotides: 9. Looked up from germline, CDR1 is LNHDA and CDR2 is SQIVND (reference sequence). The CDR3 length is 15 residues. This CDR3 reads CASSFRDRFSETQYF. The CDR3 region has the DNA TGTGCCAGTAGTTTCCGGGACAGGTTCTCAGAGACCCAGTACTTC.

This clonotype was observed a few times. The V and J genes are TRBV3-1 and TRBJ2-1, with D maybe TRBD2 (6 bases). The germline V gene has CDR1 LGHDT and CDR2 YNNKEL (reference sequence). V was cut by 4 bases and J by 7 bases, with 23 bases left in between. The CDR3 length is 17 residues. CDR3 loop: CASSRSETRRVGNEQFF. The CDR3, as DNA: TGTGCCAGCAGCCGATCAGAGACCAGGAGGGTCGGTAATGAGCAGTTCTTC.

The rearrangement uses TRBV20-1 and TRBJ2-3, with TRBD2 matching over 12 bases. Germline lookup yields CDR1 DFQATT and CDR2 SNEGSKA (reference sequence). The CDR3 extends over 19 amino acids. This CDR3 reads CSPLGVLASGRASSDTQYF. The CDR3 nucleotides read TGCAGCCCTTTAGGGGTCTTGGCTAGCGGGAGGGCCAGTTCAGATACGCAGTATTTT.

The chain has TRBV12-3 or TRBV12-4 and TRBJ2-7; TRBD2 agrees at 11 bases. V lost 6 bases, J lost 4 bases, and 8 bases stayed unmatched. The CDR3 has 15 residues. CDR3 DNA: TGTGCCAGCAGCCCCGTTGGGACTAGCGGATACGAGCAGTACTTC. As protein: CASSPVGTSGYEQYF.

This clonotype was observed at least ten times. This sequence joins TRBV7-2 and TRBJ2-3; TRBD2 matches at 12 bases. The germline V gene encodes CDR1 SGHTA and CDR2 FQGNSA. After removal of 6 bases from V and 4 bases from J, the junction contained 5 bases not matched to a gene. The CDR3 has 15 residues. DNA of the CDR3: TGTGCCAGCAGTCCCCGGACTAGCGGGGCAGATACGCAGTATTTT. It specifies CASSPRTSGADTQYF.

The sample holds a few counts of this clonotype. The chain combines TRBV2 with TRBJ2-7; possibly TRBD1 for D (6 bases). Germline V CDR1 and CDR2: SNHLY, FYNNEI. The CDR3 loop spans 14 amino acids. The V and J ends lost 10 bases and 0 bases respectively, with 16 bases between them. CDR3: CATRNRESSYEQYF. As DNA, the CDR3 is TGTGCCACCAGGAACAGGGAGAGCTCCTACGAGCAGTACTTC. Full variable domain (remainder filled in from reference TRBV2 and TRBJ2-7): EPEVTQTPSHQVTQMGQEVILRCVPISNHLYFYWYRQILGQKVEFLVSFYNNEISEKSEIFDDQFSVERPDGSNFTLKIRSTKLEDSAMYFCATRNRESSYEQYFGPGTRLTVT.

The J gene is TRBJ2-7, the V gene TRBV20-1; D may be TRBD1 or TRBD2 (6 bases each). The germline CDR1 and CDR2 sequences are DFQATT and SNEGSKA (reference sequence). Trimming took off 4 bases at V and 0 bases at J, with 16 bases between the two ends. This CDR3 is 15 amino acids long. CDR3 nucleotide sequence: TGCAGTGCTATAGGGGGGTGGACCATCTCCTACGAGCAGTACTTC. Encoded protein: CSAIGGWTISYEQYF.

This clonotype turned up a few times. This chain uses TRBV16 with TRBJ1-2, with D hard to call. This CDR3 is built from 14 residues. V was shortened by 1 base and J by 0 bases, with 6 bases between the two germline ends. Per the germline V gene, CDR1 is KGHSY and CDR2 is FQNENV. The CDR3 here is CASSQFTANYGYTF. The CDR3 DNA sequence: TGTGCCAGCAGCCAATTTACAGCTAACTATGGCTACACCTTC.

This chain connects TRBV24-1 to TRBJ2-1; the match to TRBD2 covers 14 bases. J was trimmed by 10 bases and V by 5 bases; bases with no gene match: 6. CDR1 and CDR2 from the germline V gene are KGHDR and SFDVKD. The CDR3 is made up of 15 amino acids. CDR3: CATSVGGLAGEEQFF. DNA of the CDR3: TGTGCCACCAGTGTGGGGGGACTAGCGGGAGAAGAGCAGTTCTTC.

The chain combines TRBV3-1 with TRBJ2-3, with 10 nucleotides matching TRBD2. Germline V gene sequence: CDR1 LGHDT, CDR2 YNNKEL (reference sequence). The CDR3 runs 17 residues. Trimming at V came to 1 base and at J to 0 bases, leaving 4 bases not matched to a gene. The CDR3 reads CASSQALSGRSTDTQYF. Written as DNA, the CDR3 is TGTGCCAGCAGCCAAGCCCTTAGCGGGAGGAGCACAGATACGCAGTATTTT.